This T cell receptor (beta chain) was retrieved from a study of cytomegalovirus exposure and HLA in healthy donors. Whole-study results and caveats: As a later analysis showed, several of the most significant clusters appeared to be linked to common viral pathogens.

Germline V gene sequence: CDR1 MGHRA, CDR2 YSYEKL. V lost 0 bases to trimming and J lost 4 bases; unmatched junction nucleotides: 6. CDR3 length: 17 residues. The primer mix had 60 Vbeta and 13 Jbeta primers. Assay: immunoSEQ multiplex PCR; the TCRdb copy retains only in-frame clones and omits some. The sample lists more than 60,000 clones; roughly 88% were seen once. A word on this clone: The antigen remains undetermined.

The genes are TRBV4-1 and TRBJ2-1; 10 nucleotides match TRBD1. Sequenced: PBMCs. This TCR derives from a man aged 65 to 79 in good health and CMV-seropositive. CDR3 amino acids: CASSQEGQGLWYNEQFF. The CDR3 DNA sequence: TGCGCCAGCAGCCAAGAGGGACAGGGGCTGTGGTACAATGAGCAGTTCTTC.